The 23 T cell receptor beta chains below come from one sample, sequenced in a study of blood T cell repertoires in COVID-19 (TCRdb year 2020). Receptors were amplified or captured by the immunoSEQ multiplex PCR assay. The immuneACCESS repertoire file appears here via TCRdb, limited to in-frame rearrangements. These files lack a portion of the clones; in checked studies, under half of the deficit traces to unresolved V genes, and the cause of the others is not known. This sample comprises more than 200,000 clones, about 86% of them detected only once. More than 1.2% of the sample comes from the top ten. Sequences were obtained from peripheral blood. Source of these receptors: an elderly man with acute or convalescent COVID-19.

The chain couples TRBV9 to TRBJ1-4, with D maybe TRBD1 (5 bases). The CDR3 length is 16 residues. CDR1 is SGDLS, CDR2 YYNGEE, per germline. The V gene lost 4 bases and the J gene lost 1 base, with 14 bases spanning the gap. The CDR3 bases are TGTGCCAGCAGCAAAGGGGCTGGACAAACTAATGAAAAACTGTTTTTT. Its protein product is CASSKGAGQTNEKLFF.

The V and J genes are TRBV5-4 and TRBJ1-2; D call uncertain. Germline V gene data show CDR1 as SGHNT and CDR2 as YYREEE (reference sequence). The CDR3 totals 14 residues. The ends were cut back, 3 bases at V and 1 base at J, with 10 bases in the middle. The CDR3: CASSWKGGNYGYTF. CDR3 in DNA: TGTGCCAGCAGCTGGAAGGGAGGTAACTATGGCTACACCTTC.

The rearrangement uses TRBV7-8 and TRBJ1-1, with a weak D call TRBD1 (5 bases). Trimming removed 5 bases from V and 6 bases from J, with 10 bases in between. Germline V gives CDR1 SGHVS, CDR2 FQNEAQ. There are 12 residues in the CDR3. CDR3 sequence: CASSPGWAEAFF. For the CDR3, the DNA is TGTGCCAGCAGCCCAGGGTGGGCTGAAGCTTTCTTT.

The chain recombines TRBV2 with TRBJ1-5; possible D gene TRBD1, 5 bases. Germline-derived CDR1 and CDR2 are SNHLY and FYNNEI. V was cut by 6 bases and J by 5 bases, with 11 bases left in between. This CDR3 is 13 amino acids long. In DNA form, the CDR3 reads TGTGCCAGCAGGGCTCAGACAGATCAGCCCCAGCATTTT. Encoded protein: CASRAQTDQPQHF.

The rearrangement links TRBV19 to TRBJ1-5, with 9 bases lining up with TRBD1. Trimming cost V 0 bases and J 0 bases; bases outside gene matches: 6. Germline CDR1 and CDR2: LNHDA and SQIVND (reference sequence). The CDR3 spans 18 residues. CDR3 sequence: CASSIEGQGTFSNQPQHF. In DNA form, the CDR3 reads TGTGCCAGTAGTATAGAGGGACAGGGAACATTTAGCAATCAGCCCCAGCATTTT.

The J gene is TRBJ1-6, the V gene TRBV7-9; D is perhaps TRBD1 (5 bases). The CDR3 length is 15 residues. Germline CDR1 and CDR2: SEHNR and FQNEAQ (reference sequence). The V and J ends lost 3 bases and 7 bases respectively, with 13 bases between them. For the CDR3, the DNA is TGTGCCAGCAGCTTGGGAGGGGCGGAAAATTCACCCCTCCACTTT. It specifies CASSLGGAENSPLHF.

The chain links TRBV28 to TRBJ2-1; TRBD2 matches at 11 bases. With 8 bases clipped from V and 10 bases from J, the junction kept 4 bases outside the gene matches. The germline gives CDR1 MDHEN, CDR2 SYDVKM. CDR3 length: 12 amino acids. CDR3 bases: TGTGCCAGCTTAGCGGGAGGGGAAGAGCAGTTCTTC. It is translated as CASLAGGEEQFF.

V usage is TRBV10-2 and J usage is TRBJ1-5; 9 nucleotides line up with TRBD1. The CDR3 extends over 15 amino acids. Germline lookup yields CDR1 WSHSY and CDR2 SAAADI. Trimming at V came to 5 bases and at J to 4 bases, leaving 6 bases not matched to a gene. CDR3 protein: CASSTGTGLNQPQHF. The CDR3 DNA follows: TGCGCCAGCAGTACCGGGACAGGGTTGAATCAGCCCCAGCATTTT.

V usage is TRBV9 and J usage is TRBJ2-2; D unresolved. V was shortened by 3 bases and J by 1 base, with 13 bases between the two germline ends. Per germline, CDR1 SGDLS and CDR2 YYNGEE. The CDR3 runs 16 residues. This CDR3 reads CASSALQTGNTGELFF. CDR3 sequence (DNA): TGTGCCAGCAGCGCCCTCCAGACGGGGAACACCGGGGAGCTGTTTTTT.

V gene TRBV27 combines with J gene TRBJ2-1; 8 bases map to TRBD2. The junction had 6 bases not matched to a gene; V was cut back by 6 bases and J by 2 bases. Germline V gene sequence: CDR1 MNHEY, CDR2 SMNVEV (reference sequence). This CDR3 is built from 15 residues. The CDR3 is CASSIRLAPYNEQFF. The CDR3 bases are TGTGCCAGCAGCATACGACTAGCGCCCTACAATGAGCAGTTCTTC.

The chain recombines TRBV7-9 with TRBJ2-5; D gene ambiguous. Germline lookup yields CDR1 SEHNR and CDR2 FQNEAQ (reference sequence). Between the trimmed V and J ends, which lost 3 bases and 6 bases, there was a span of 8 bases. There are 12 residues in the CDR3. The CDR3 DNA follows: TGTGCCAGCAGCTTTGACTCCAAGACCCAGTACTTC. This codes for CASSFDSKTQYF.

The V call is TRBV28, the J call TRBJ2-2; 7 bases map to TRBD1. Germline CDR1 MDHEN, CDR2 SYDVKM. CDR3 length equals 15 residues. Unmatched junction bases numbered 7, after V lost 6 bases and J lost 3 bases. In DNA, the CDR3 is TGTGCCAGCAGCCGACGGGACAGCTACACCGGGGAGCTGTTTTTT. Amino acids: CASSRRDSYTGELFF.

The gene calls are TRBV6-5 and TRBJ2-5; no clear D gene. V was trimmed by 6 bases and J by 5 bases, leaving 16 bases between them. CDR1 is MNHEY and CDR2 is SVGAGI in the germline V gene. The CDR3 loop spans 14 amino acids. CDR3 coding DNA: TGTGCCAGCAGCTTTCGAGAGGCCAGCGAGACCCAGTACTTC. This sequence encodes CASSFREASETQYF.

This clone has a single count. V usage is TRBV25-1 and J usage is TRBJ2-1; no firm D call. Deletions cut 7 bases from V and 8 bases from J, with 15 bases between. The V gene's germline CDR1 is MGHDK and CDR2 SYGVNS. The CDR3 has 13 residues. CDR3 coding DNA: TGTGCCAGCAAAAGAATCGGTGGAGATGAGCAGTTCTTC. Residues: CASKRIGGDEQFF.

The chain recombines TRBV19 with TRBJ2-1; 9 bases match TRBD2. V shed 7 bases and J 3 bases; nucleotides not matched to a gene: 10. This CDR3 has 16 residues. The germline CDR1 and CDR2 sequences are LNHDA and SQIVND (reference sequence). Here the CDR3 DNA reads TGTGCCAGTAATTCACCTAAGCGGGGGGACTACAATGAGCAGTTCTTC. Amino acid sequence: CASNSPKRGDYNEQFF.

This clone showed up just once. This chain connects TRBV28 to TRBJ2-2; TRBD1 matches 8 bases. The V and J ends lost 11 bases and 1 base, in that order; junction bases with no gene match: 3. Looked up from germline, CDR1 is MDHEN and CDR2 is SYDVKM. CDR3 length: 13 amino acids. The chain's CDR3 is CAVGQGNTGELFF. CDR3 coding DNA: TGTGCCGTCGGACAGGGGAACACCGGGGAGCTGTTTTTT.

The genes are TRBV6-5 and TRBJ2-7; 10 bases are shared with TRBD2. CDR1 is MNHEY and CDR2 is SVGAGI in the germline V gene. The CDR3 is made up of 14 amino acids. V was clipped by 5 bases and J by 3 bases; unmatched bases: 4. This CDR3 is CASSPSGSVYEQYF. The CDR3 nucleotides read TGTGCCAGCAGTCCTAGCGGGAGTGTCTACGAGCAGTACTTC.

This sequence joins TRBV18 and TRBJ2-2; D may be TRBD1 (6 bases). Germline V gives CDR1 KGHSH, CDR2 LQKENI. The V and J ends lost 3 bases and 4 bases respectively, with 12 bases between them. The CDR3 extends over 15 amino acids. The CDR3 DNA reads TGTGCCAGCTCACCCCCGGACAGACTCACCGGGGAGCTGTTTTTT. Its translation is CASSPPDRLTGELFF.

This rearrangement joins TRBV7-2 to TRBJ2-1, with TRBD2 as a possible D gene (6 bases). The CDR3 spans 13 residues. Germline V gene sequence: CDR1 SGHTA, CDR2 FQGNSA. The V gene lost 5 bases and the J gene lost 5 bases, with 10 bases spanning the gap. CDR3 residues: CASSGGWNNEQFF. CDR3 sequence (DNA): TGTGCCAGCAGCGGGGGGTGGAACAATGAGCAGTTCTTC.

The table lists this clone with a count of one. This chain connects TRBV11-2 to TRBJ2-1, with 11 bases that match TRBD2. The CDR3 has 15 residues. Germline V gene lookup returns CDR1 SGHAT and CDR2 FQNNGV. With V trimmed by 4 bases and J by 10 bases, 9 bases remained unmatched. CDR3 nucleotide sequence: TGTGCCAGCAGCTCCCCGTCCCGACTAGCGGGAGAGCAGTTCTTC. The encoded protein is CASSSPSRLAGEQFF.

This chain links TRBV18 with TRBJ2-7, with 11 nucleotides matching TRBD1. The CDR3 is 14 residues long. The junction had 3 bases not matched to a gene; V was cut back by 6 bases and J by 2 bases. Per the germline V gene, CDR1 is KGHSH and CDR2 is LQKENI. The CDR3 loop reads CASSQGQGAYEQYF. CDR3 bases: TGTGCCAGCTCCCAGGGACAGGGGGCCTACGAGCAGTACTTC.

The CDR3 loop is CASSSYPRTSGSIPDTQYF. In DNA form, the CDR3 reads TGTGCCAGCAGTTCATACCCCCGGACTAGCGGGAGTATCCCAGATACGCAGTATTTT. The J gene is TRBJ2-3, the V gene TRBV28, with 13 bases fitting TRBD2. Per the germline V gene, CDR1 is MDHEN and CDR2 is SYDVKM. J was trimmed by 4 bases and V by 4 bases; bases with no gene match: 14. This CDR3 spans 19 amino acids.

This chain connects TRBV7-6 to TRBJ1-5; TRBD1 matches 7 bases. The CDR3 covers 17 residues. Germline lookup yields CDR1 SGHVS and CDR2 FNYEAQ. The ends lost 5 bases at V and 0 bases at J; junction bases unmatched: 10. CDR3 bases: TGTGCCAGCAGCCCCCGGGACAGACGATATAGCAATCAGCCCCAGCATTTT. Encoded protein: CASSPRDRRYSNQPQHF.